This T cell receptor beta chain was recorded in a study of T cells in Graves' hyperthyroidism and ophthalmopathy. Study findings and constraints: Separating ophthalmopathy from stable hyperthyroidism was achieved by a 13 V-J model.

Many counts were recorded for this clonotype. The antigen is undetermined. The CDR3 regions of TCR beta were amplified from RNA transcripts. Initially, a first-round RT-PCR of the TCR CDR3 employed the HTBI primer set. TCRdb reprocessed the multiplex PCR reads with MiXCR, giving one entry per CDR3 protein. This sample has a few hundred thousand distinct CDR3 sequences, with around 16% found just once. The CDR3 is 15 amino acids. Germline V CDR1 and CDR2: ENHRY, SYGVKD. V shed 3 bases and J shed 9 bases, with 18 bases lying between them. Hyperthyroidism of Graves' type that showed no ophthalmopathy progression within 18 months was stable. Uncontrolled infection, other autoimmune disease, pregnancy or lactation disqualified patients from enrolment. Each 10 ml fresh peripheral blood draw supplied the PBMCs.

The TCR comes from a woman aged 25-40 years with Graves' hyperthyroidism. V gene TRBV10-3 combines with J gene TRBJ2-1, with D perhaps matching TRBD1 or TRBD2 (5 bases each). Sequenced sample: blood. The CDR3 reads CAISDLEDPRVEQFF. In DNA form, the CDR3 reads TGTGCCATCAGTGATCTGGAGGATCCCAGGGTTGAGCAGTTCTTC.